The 22 T cell receptor beta chains reported below all come from one sample, sequenced in a study of blood T cell repertoires in COVID-19. Sequencing used immunoSEQ multiplex PCR; TCRdb keeps in-frame clones, though not all of them. The sample shows roughly 200,000 clones, 70% to 90% of them seen only once. Input material: peripheral blood. These TCRs come from a human donor with active or convalescent COVID-19. The donor label of this sample is uncertain.

This chain uses TRBV10-3 with TRBJ2-1; D call uncertain. The CDR3 length is 15 residues. Germline values: CDR1 ENHRY, CDR2 SYGVKD. Trimming stripped 7 bases from V and 6 bases from J, with 19 bases between. In DNA, the CDR3 is TGTGCCATCACAGAGGTCCCGGCGGCAACCAATGAGCAGTTCTTC. Translated, it gives CAITEVPAATNEQFF.

In DNA form, the CDR3 reads TGTGCAAGTCGCTTATTCCCCGGGAATAGCAATCAGCCCCAGCATTTT. Translation gives CASRLFPGNSNQPQHF. The V and J genes are TRBV12-2 and TRBJ1-5. TRBV12-2 is a recognized pseudogene. This CDR3 contains 16 residues.

A single count supports this clone. The chain couples TRBV11-2 to TRBJ1-2; 7 positions match TRBD1. V shed 5 bases and J 2 bases; nucleotides not matched to a gene: 5. Per the germline V gene, CDR1 is SGHAT and CDR2 is FQNNGV. The CDR3 is made up of 14 amino acids. The CDR3 DNA reads as TGTGCCAGCAGCCCAGACAGGGCCAACTATGGCTACACCTTC. Protein sequence: CASSPDRANYGYTF.

In its sample, this clone was seen once. This sequence joins TRBV4-1 and TRBJ2-5; 10 nucleotides match TRBD1. The CDR3 consists of 16 residues. The germline V gene encodes CDR1 MGHRA and CDR2 YSYEKL. V lost 3 bases and J lost 5; bases outside the gene matches: 9. The CDR3 coding sequence is TGCGCCAGCAGCCATTCTGCGACAGGGGGCCGGGAGACCCAGTACTTC. Its protein is CASSHSATGGRETQYF.

The chain carries TRBV6-2 or TRBV6-3 and TRBJ2-5; no definite D call. The CDR3 covers 14 residues. Germline assignment: CDR1 MNHEY and CDR2 SVGEGT. V lost 6 bases to trimming and J lost 4 bases, with 15 bases between them. The CDR3 region has the DNA TGTGCCAGCAGCGTACACCTCAACCGAGAGACCCAGTACTTC. Encoded protein: CASSVHLNRETQYF.

This clone was seen only a few times. This sequence joins TRBV7-9 and TRBJ2-5; D is perhaps TRBD2 (6 bases). In germline, CDR1 is SEHNR, CDR2 FQNEAQ (reference sequence). Trimming cost V 5 bases and J 6 bases, with 25 bases left between them. This CDR3 has 17 residues. The CDR3 nucleotides read TGTGCCAGCAGCGCCGTGGCCCGCGGGGAGCGACAAAAGACCCAGTACTTC. Its protein is CASSAVARGERQKTQYF.

The V call is TRBV10-3, the J call TRBJ1-1; TRBD1 agrees at 7 bases. With V trimmed by 6 bases and J by 2 bases, 6 bases remained unmatched. Germline CDR1 is ENHRY and CDR2 is SYGVKD. The CDR3 runs 14 residues. The CDR3 DNA is TGTGCCATCAGGGGGACAGCCTCTAACACTGAAGCTTTCTTT. It specifies CAIRGTASNTEAFF.

The CDR3 sequence: CASSDRSEGHGELFF. CDR3 in DNA: TGTGCCAGCAGTGATAGGTCAGAGGGACACGGGGAGCTGTTTTTT. The rearrangement uses TRBV6-1 and TRBJ2-2; D might be TRBD1 (6 bases). V shed 3 bases and J shed 7 bases, with 15 bases lying between them. The CDR3 totals 15 residues. Germline V gene sequence: CDR1 MNHNS, CDR2 SASEGT.

The chain links TRBV9 to TRBJ2-3; no reliable D call. CDR1 SGDLS and CDR2 YYNGEE come from the germline V gene. CDR3 length: 15 residues. V was cut by 0 bases and J by 2 bases, with 10 bases left in between. CDR3 bases: TGTGCCAGCAGCGTAGATTCTTTTTCCACAGATACGCAGTATTTT. Translation: CASSVDSFSTDTQYF.

This sequence joins TRBV28 and TRBJ1-4; 9 bases match TRBD1. V lost 2 bases, J lost 6 bases, and 4 bases stayed unmatched. CDR3 length: 15 amino acids. Germline assignment: CDR1 MDHEN and CDR2 SYDVKM. The CDR3 spells CASSLRGQGDEKLFF. CDR3 nucleotides: TGTGCCAGCAGTTTAAGGGGACAGGGTGATGAAAAACTGTTTTTT.

The chain recombines TRBV6-2 or TRBV6-3 with TRBJ2-7; 7 bases agree with TRBD2. Germline V gene lookup returns CDR1 MNHEY and CDR2 SVGEGT. The CDR3 is 13 residues long. V shed 2 bases and J 6 bases; nucleotides not matched to a gene: 4. CDR3 DNA sequence: TGTGCCAGCAGTTACCGTAGGGAGGGCGAGCAGTACTTC. It is translated as CASSYRREGEQYF.

This clone was observed a single time. The V gene is TRBV18, the J gene TRBJ2-6; TRBD1 matches at 7 bases. The CDR3 covers 15 residues. In germline, CDR1 is KGHSH, CDR2 LQKENI. V lost 4 bases to trimming and J lost 2 bases; unmatched junction nucleotides: 2. The CDR3: CASSLQGAGANVLTF. The DNA of the CDR3 is TGTGCCAGCTCACTGCAGGGGGCTGGGGCCAACGTCCTGACTTTC.

This chain joins TRBV6-5 and TRBJ2-7, with a tentative D call TRBD2 (5 bases). This CDR3 is built from 14 residues. Trimming removed 7 bases from V and 3 bases from J, with 16 bases in between. Germline CDR1 is MNHEY and CDR2 is SVGAGI. The CDR3, as DNA: TGTGCCAGCACCGGGGAACTAGGAAGCTACGAGCAGTACTTC. It translates to CASTGELGSYEQYF.

This chain connects TRBV28 to TRBJ2-7, with D possibly being TRBD2 (6 bases). V was trimmed by 5 bases and J by 2 bases, leaving 13 bases between them. The CDR3 consists of 14 residues. Looked up from germline, CDR1 is MDHEN and CDR2 is SYDVKM. The CDR3 spells CASSPSGVTYEQYF. DNA of the CDR3: TGTGCCAGCAGTCCGTCGGGGGTAACCTACGAGCAGTACTTC.

This chain uses TRBV27 with TRBJ1-2, with 8 positions matching TRBD1. The CDR3 is 16 residues long. V shed 1 base and J 7 bases; nucleotides not matched to a gene: 11. Germline V gives CDR1 MNHEY, CDR2 SMNVEV (reference sequence). The CDR3 region is CASSLFVRGRGSGYTF. The CDR3 DNA is TGTGCCAGCAGTTTATTCGTCAGGGGGCGCGGGAGTGGCTACACCTTC.

This chain joins TRBV27 and TRBJ2-7, with 8 bases that match TRBD1. Germline V gives CDR1 MNHEY, CDR2 SMNVEV (reference sequence). The CDR3 runs 13 residues. V shed 6 bases and J 3 bases; nucleotides not matched to a gene: 4. CDR3: CASRKTGGYEQYF. CDR3 coding DNA: TGTGCCAGCAGAAAAACAGGGGGCTACGAGCAGTACTTC.

The chain combines TRBV5-4 with TRBJ2-5; TRBD1 is a possible D gene (6 bases). Germline CDR1 SGHNT, CDR2 YYREEE (reference sequence). The CDR3 runs 16 residues. The ends were cut back, 2 bases at V and 1 base at J, with 15 bases in the middle. The CDR3 bases are TGTGCCAGCAGCTTAAACGGAAACAGGGCCCAAGAGACCCAGTACTTC. Translation: CASSLNGNRAQETQYF.

The chain recombines TRBV5-1 with TRBJ2-3, with TRBD1 identical over 8 bases. Trimming removed 4 bases from V and 4 bases from J; junction bases left unmatched: 5. The CDR3 has 14 residues. CDR1 is SGHRS, CDR2 YFSETQ, per germline. CDR3 loop: CASSTDRVADTQYF. CDR3 nucleotide sequence: TGCGCCAGCAGCACGGACAGGGTTGCAGATACGCAGTATTTT.

The chain employs TRBV6-1 and TRBJ1-1, with D perhaps TRBD1 (5 bases). Looked up from germline, CDR1 is MNHNS and CDR2 is SASEGT. V was clipped by 2 bases and J by 1 base, with 8 bases between them. The CDR3 totals 14 residues. CDR3: CASSEQDKNTEAFF. The CDR3 coding sequence is TGTGCCAGCAGTGAACAGGACAAGAACACTGAAGCTTTCTTT.

The rearrangement links TRBV24-1 to TRBJ2-5; no clear D. V lost 2 bases to trimming and J lost 4 bases, with 7 bases between them. Germline CDR1 is KGHDR and CDR2 is SFDVKD. CDR3 length: 13 residues. CDR3 sequence: CATSDSWAETQYF. The DNA for the CDR3 is TGTGCCACCAGTGATTCCTGGGCAGAGACCCAGTACTTC.

This chain links TRBV7-9 with TRBJ2-5; TRBD1 agrees at 9 bases. Germline V gene lookup returns CDR1 SEHNR and CDR2 FQNEAQ (reference sequence). The ends lost 2 bases at V and 4 bases at J; junction bases unmatched: 5. This CDR3 is 15 amino acids long. CDR3 bases: TGTGCCAGCAGCTTACCGGGACAGGGCCGAGAGACCCAGTACTTC. Its protein is CASSLPGQGRETQYF.

The V gene is TRBV24-1, the J gene TRBJ2-1, with TRBD1 as a possible D gene (6 bases). Germline V lookup: CDR1 KGHDR, CDR2 SFDVKD. With 5 bases removed from V and 4 bases from J, the gap between germline ends came to 8 bases. CDR3 length: 13 amino acids. The CDR3 DNA follows: TGTGCCACCAGTGTGGACAGTTACAATGAGCAGTTCTTC. Translating it yields CATSVDSYNEQFF.